The rows below give T cell receptor beta chains drawn from one sample of a study of cytomegalovirus exposure and HLA in healthy donors. The table came from immunoSEQ multiplex PCR; TCRdb's copy has only in-frame clones and leaves some out. The table shows approximately 170,000 clones, with roughly 80% occurring only once. The source material was PBMCs. These receptors were obtained from a woman in her late teens or twenties in good health and CMV-seronegative. Both conserved end residues are part of each CDR3. A D gene is named only where the DNA matches it firmly. Some rows have no size entry. The others give once, few or many, or a class for an expanded clone.

V gene: TRBV6-4
J gene: TRBJ2-1
clone size: NA
D gene: NA
CDR3 DNA: TGTGCCAGCGCCCGGGAGTCCCGGAATGAGCAGTTCTTC
CDR3 protein: CASARESRNEQFF

V gene: TRBV7-8
J gene: TRBJ1-5
clone size: NA
D gene: TRBD1
CDR3 DNA: TGTGCCAGCAGCTTAGACAGGGGAAATCAGCCCCAGCATTTT
CDR3 protein: CASSLDRGNQPQHF

V gene: TRBV7-9
J gene: TRBJ2-6
clone size: NA
D gene: NA
CDR3 DNA: TGTGCCAGCAGCTTTGCCCCCCAGTACTCTGGGGCCAACGTCCTGACTTTC
CDR3 protein: CASSFAPQYSGANVLTF

V gene: TRBV4-1
J gene: TRBJ2-7
clone size: NA
D gene: NA
CDR3 DNA: TGCGCCAGCAGCCAAGATGGGAGAAGTTCCGGCGAGCAGTACTTC
CDR3 protein: CASSQDGRSSGEQYF

V gene: TRBV4-2
J gene: TRBJ2-1
clone size: NA
D gene: TRBD2
CDR3 DNA: TGTGCCAGCAGCCAAGGCGCGGGAGCCACCAACAATGAGCAGTTCTTC
CDR3 protein: CASSQGAGATNNEQFF

V gene: TRBV6-6
J gene: TRBJ2-7
clone size: NA
D gene: NA
CDR3 DNA: TGTGCCAGCAGTAACAGGGATTACTCCTACGAGCAGTACTTC
CDR3 protein: CASSNRDYSYEQYF

V gene: TRBV7-3
J gene: TRBJ2-5
clone size: once
D gene: NA
CDR3 DNA: TGTGCCAGCAGCTTGTCGACAGGCCAAGAGACCCAGTACTTC
CDR3 protein: CASSLSTGQETQYF

V gene: TRBV18
J gene: TRBJ2-4
clone size: NA
D gene: TRBD1
CDR3 DNA: TGTGCCAGCTCACCGGGGACAGGAACAAACATTCAGTACTTC
CDR3 protein: CASSPGTGTNIQYF

V gene: TRBV7-6
J gene: TRBJ2-7
clone size: NA
D gene: TRBD2
CDR3 DNA: TGTGCCAGCAGCTTAGGCTACGGACTAGCGGGAGGGCCGGGAACGTACGAGCAGTACTTC
CDR3 protein: CASSLGYGLAGGPGTYEQYF

V gene: TRBV18
J gene: TRBJ2-3
clone size: NA
D gene: NA
CDR3 DNA: TGTGCCAGCTCACCTTCGCGCCTGGCAGATACGCAGTATTTT
CDR3 protein: CASSPSRLADTQYF

V gene: TRBV6-5
J gene: TRBJ1-4
clone size: NA
D gene: NA
CDR3 DNA: TGTGCCAGCAGTTACGACAGCTCAACTAATGAAAAACTGTTTTTT
CDR3 protein: CASSYDSSTNEKLFF

V gene: TRBV19
J gene: TRBJ2-3
clone size: NA
D gene: NA
CDR3 DNA: TGTGCCAGTAGTATAGGACAGGAGCCTAGCACAGATACGCAGTATTTT
CDR3 protein: CASSIGQEPSTDTQYF

V gene: TRBV27
J gene: TRBJ2-1
clone size: NA
D gene: TRBD2
CDR3 DNA: TGTGCCAGCAGCACCCTCGGACTAGCGGGAGGTAGTTCCTACAATGAGCAGTTCTTC
CDR3 protein: CASSTLGLAGGSSYNEQFF

V gene: TRBV19
J gene: TRBJ2-6
clone size: NA
D gene: NA
CDR3 DNA: TGTGCCAGTAGCCTGGACAGCCCTGGGGCCAACGTCCTGACTTTC
CDR3 protein: CASSLDSPGANVLTF

V gene: TRBV4-3
J gene: TRBJ2-7
clone size: NA
D gene: NA
CDR3 DNA: TGCGCCAGCCTCCGGGAGCTCCGGAGGGTCGGCGAGCAGTACTTC
CDR3 protein: CASLRELRRVGEQYF

V gene: TRBV28
J gene: TRBJ2-7
clone size: NA
D gene: NA
CDR3 DNA: TGTGCCAGCGCTTACATCCAGGGCTACGAGCAGTACTTC
CDR3 protein: CASAYIQGYEQYF

V gene: TRBV28
J gene: TRBJ1-1
clone size: NA
D gene: NA
CDR3 DNA: TGTGCCAGCAGTTTATCGGGCGGGTCAACTGAAGCTTTCTTT
CDR3 protein: CASSLSGGSTEAFF

V gene: TRBV2
J gene: TRBJ2-6
clone size: NA
D gene: TRBD1
CDR3 DNA: TGTGCCAGCACCCCGACAGGGGCCGGAGGAGTTGGGGCCAACGTCCTGACTTTC
CDR3 protein: CASTPTGAGGVGANVLTF

V gene: TRBV5-4
J gene: TRBJ2-7
clone size: few
D gene: NA
CDR3 DNA: TGTGCCAGCAGCTTGGTAGGGAGCTCCTACGAGCAGTACTTC
CDR3 protein: CASSLVGSSYEQYF

V gene: TRBV18
J gene: TRBJ2-7
clone size: NA
D gene: NA
CDR3 DNA: TGTGCCAGCTCACCTCCTAGCTCCTACGAGCAGTACTTC
CDR3 protein: CASSPPSSYEQYF

V gene: TRBV5-4
J gene: TRBJ2-1
clone size: NA
D gene: TRBD2
CDR3 DNA: TGTGCCAGCAGCTTGAAACTAGCGGGACAGTACAATGAGCAGTTCTTC
CDR3 protein: CASSLKLAGQYNEQFF

V gene: TRBV7-2
J gene: TRBJ2-7
clone size: NA
D gene: TRBD1
CDR3 DNA: TGTGCCAGCAGCACCGGGACAGGGGGCGAGCAGTACTTC
CDR3 protein: CASSTGTGGEQYF

V gene: TRBV9
J gene: TRBJ2-1
clone size: NA
D gene: TRBD2
CDR3 DNA: TGTGCCAGCAGCGTTAGCGGGAGCTCCTACAATGAGCAGTTCTTC
CDR3 protein: CASSVSGSSYNEQFF

V gene: TRBV2
J gene: TRBJ2-6
clone size: NA
D gene: NA
CDR3 DNA: TGTGCCAGCAGCACCGGGACTCCGAGCTCTGGGGCCAACGTCCTGACTTTC
CDR3 protein: CASSTGTPSSGANVLTF

V gene: TRBV5-1
J gene: TRBJ1-1
clone size: NA
D gene: TRBD1
CDR3 DNA: TGCGCCAGCAGCTACTCAGGGGGGACTGAAGCTTTCTTT
CDR3 protein: CASSYSGGTEAFF

V gene: TRBV7-9
J gene: TRBJ2-1
clone size: NA
D gene: TRBD2
CDR3 DNA: TGTTCCAGCAGCGATAATCCGGGACTAGCGACCTACAATGAGCAGTTCTTC
CDR3 protein: CSSSDNPGLATYNEQFF

V gene: TRBV28
J gene: TRBJ1-1
clone size: NA
D gene: NA
CDR3 DNA: TGTGCCAGCAGTTTACCTGGCACAGAGAACACTGAAGCTTTCTTT
CDR3 protein: CASSLPGTENTEAFF

V gene: TRBV5-4
J gene: TRBJ2-7
clone size: NA
D gene: TRBD2
CDR3 DNA: TGTGCCAGCAGCTTGTCTAGCGGGATCGGGTACGAGCAGTACTTC
CDR3 protein: CASSLSSGIGYEQYF

V gene: TRBV5-4
J gene: TRBJ1-2
clone size: NA
D gene: TRBD1
CDR3 DNA: TGTGCCAGCAGCTTCGGACAGGCCTATGGCTACACCTTC
CDR3 protein: CASSFGQAYGYTF

V gene: TRBV28
J gene: TRBJ2-7
clone size: NA
D gene: TRBD1
CDR3 DNA: TGTGCCAGCAGACCCAGGACAGGGGGCCCCTACGAGCAGTACTTC
CDR3 protein: CASRPRTGGPYEQYF

V gene: TRBV7-9
J gene: TRBJ2-1
clone size: NA
D gene: TRBD2
CDR3 DNA: TGTGCCAGCAGCTCTAGCGGGAGGGCCGGGGATGAGCAGTTCTTC
CDR3 protein: CASSSSGRAGDEQFF

V gene: TRBV4-3
J gene: TRBJ1-1
clone size: NA
D gene: NA
CDR3 DNA: TGCGCCAGCAGCCAAGTAACGGGGGGAACTGAAGCTTTCTTT
CDR3 protein: CASSQVTGGTEAFF

V gene: TRBV28
J gene: TRBJ2-1
clone size: NA
D gene: TRBD2
CDR3 DNA: TGTGCCAGCAGACTCCCTAGCGGGAGTGTCAATGAGCAGTTCTTC
CDR3 protein: CASRLPSGSVNEQFF

V gene: TRBV6-5
J gene: TRBJ1-2
clone size: NA
D gene: NA
CDR3 DNA: TGTGCCAGCAGTTATGAGTTTAACTATGGCTACACCTTC
CDR3 protein: CASSYEFNYGYTF

V gene: TRBV6-5
J gene: TRBJ2-2
clone size: few
D gene: NA
CDR3 DNA: TGTGCCAGCAGTACAGGGTACACCGGGGAGCTGTTTTTT
CDR3 protein: CASSTGYTGELFF

V gene: TRBV5-8
J gene: TRBJ2-7
clone size: NA
D gene: TRBD2
CDR3 DNA: TGTGCCAGCAGCCCTAGGGGGGCTAGCGGGAGCTACGAGCAGTACTTC
CDR3 protein: CASSPRGASGSYEQYF

V gene: TRBV5-5
J gene: TRBJ2-5
clone size: NA
D gene: TRBD2
CDR3 DNA: TGTGCCAGCAGCCGGGCCAGGCTAGCGGGGCAAGAGACCCAGTACTTC
CDR3 protein: CASSRARLAGQETQYF

V gene: TRBV4-2
J gene: TRBJ2-7
clone size: NA
D gene: TRBD2
CDR3 DNA: TGTGCCAGCAGCCAAGTCGCTCAGCGGGAGGTATACGAGCAGTACTTC
CDR3 protein: CASSQVAQREVYEQYF

V gene: TRBV23-1
J gene: TRBJ2-3
clone size: NA
D gene: NA
CDR3 DNA: TGCGCCAGCAGTCAATCCCAGGGTTCAGATACGCAGTATTTT
CDR3 protein: CASSQSQGSDTQYF

V gene: TRBV19
J gene: TRBJ2-7
clone size: NA
D gene: TRBD2
CDR3 DNA: TGTGCCAGTAGGGCTAGCGGGACGTACGAGCAGTACTTC
CDR3 protein: CASRASGTYEQYF

V gene: TRBV7-3
J gene: TRBJ2-2
clone size: once
D gene: NA
CDR3 DNA: TGTGCCAGCAGCTTAATGCCGGGACTCAACACCGGGGAGCTGTTTTTT
CDR3 protein: CASSLMPGLNTGELFF

V gene: TRBV27
J gene: TRBJ1-2
clone size: NA
D gene: TRBD1
CDR3 DNA: TGTGCCAGCAGTCCATCCTCGGGACAGAGATTCTATGGCTACACCTTC
CDR3 protein: CASSPSSGQRFYGYTF

V gene: TRBV5-1
J gene: TRBJ2-3
clone size: NA
D gene: TRBD2
CDR3 DNA: TGCGCCAGCAGCTGGGAAGACGGGACTAGCGGGAGGGAGTCTAGCGCAGATACGCAGTATTTT
CDR3 protein: CASSWEDGTSGRESSADTQYF

V gene: TRBV7-2
J gene: TRBJ1-4
clone size: NA
D gene: TRBD1
CDR3 DNA: TGTGCCAGCAGCTTAGTATCAGGGGGGAATGAAAAACTGTTTTTT
CDR3 protein: CASSLVSGGNEKLFF

V gene: TRBV2
J gene: TRBJ2-1
clone size: NA
D gene: NA
CDR3 DNA: TGTGCCAGCAGTGTGAGGGGGGGAGTGTACAATGAGCAGTTCTTC
CDR3 protein: CASSVRGGVYNEQFF

V gene: TRBV10-3
J gene: TRBJ2-1
clone size: NA
D gene: TRBD2
CDR3 DNA: TGTGCCATCAGTGGGACTAGCGGGACTGCCTACAATGAGCAGTTCTTC
CDR3 protein: CAISGTSGTAYNEQFF

V gene: TRBV7-2
J gene: TRBJ1-1
clone size: NA
D gene: NA
CDR3 DNA: TGTGCCAGCAGCGTTAGCAGTATATTGAACACTGAAGCTTTCTTT
CDR3 protein: CASSVSSILNTEAFF

V gene: TRBV28
J gene: TRBJ2-1
clone size: NA
D gene: TRBD2
CDR3 DNA: TGTGCCAGCAGCCCAACCGGACTAGCGAGAGGAGATGAGCAGTTCTTC
CDR3 protein: CASSPTGLARGDEQFF

V gene: TRBV5-4
J gene: TRBJ2-7
clone size: NA
D gene: NA
CDR3 DNA: TGTGCCAGCAGCTTGGTAGGTCAGGGCTCCTACGAGCAGTACTTC
CDR3 protein: CASSLVGQGSYEQYF

V gene: TRBV19
J gene: TRBJ2-7
clone size: NA
D gene: TRBD2
CDR3 DNA: TGTGCCAGTAGGCCCGGGACTAGCTCTTACGAGCAGTACTTC
CDR3 protein: CASRPGTSSYEQYF

V gene: TRBV27
J gene: TRBJ1-5
clone size: few
D gene: NA
CDR3 DNA: TGTGCCAGCAGTATCCGGGGTAATCAGCCCCAGCATTTT
CDR3 protein: CASSIRGNQPQHF

V gene: TRBV9
J gene: TRBJ2-3
clone size: once
D gene: TRBD2
CDR3 DNA: TGTGCCAGCAGCACGGGACTAGGGACAGATACGCAGTATTTT
CDR3 protein: CASSTGLGTDTQYF